This T cell receptor (beta chain) was found in a study of cytomegalovirus exposure and HLA in healthy donors. Study summary: An earlier analysis identified fewer than 130 million unique TCR beta sequences in approximately 170 million T cells. Study results and caveats: TCR beta sequences numbering 16,951 were associated with HLA alleles at 0.05 false discovery rate in a later analysis.

This clone was seen only once. Its target is unknown. Vbeta (60) and Jbeta (13) primers were used in the PCR. Some clones are missing from TCRdb's copy, which holds only in-frame ones; the method was immunoSEQ multiplex PCR. The sample holds about 76,000 clones, around 66% seen once. The CDR3 has 15 amino acids. V was clipped by 4 bases and J by 1 base; unmatched bases: 6. CDR1 LNHDA and CDR2 SQIVND come from the germline V gene (reference sequence). As for the donors, each was a healthy bone marrow donor. The sequenced material came from PBMCs. The clonotype was recovered from a man aged 55 to 70 in good health and CMV-seropositive. The rearrangement joins TRBV19 to TRBJ1-2; 7 bases align to TRBD1. CDR3 bases: TGTGCCAGTAGTAGAAAAGGGACAGATAACTATGGCTACACCTTC. It yields the protein CASSRKGTDNYGYTF.